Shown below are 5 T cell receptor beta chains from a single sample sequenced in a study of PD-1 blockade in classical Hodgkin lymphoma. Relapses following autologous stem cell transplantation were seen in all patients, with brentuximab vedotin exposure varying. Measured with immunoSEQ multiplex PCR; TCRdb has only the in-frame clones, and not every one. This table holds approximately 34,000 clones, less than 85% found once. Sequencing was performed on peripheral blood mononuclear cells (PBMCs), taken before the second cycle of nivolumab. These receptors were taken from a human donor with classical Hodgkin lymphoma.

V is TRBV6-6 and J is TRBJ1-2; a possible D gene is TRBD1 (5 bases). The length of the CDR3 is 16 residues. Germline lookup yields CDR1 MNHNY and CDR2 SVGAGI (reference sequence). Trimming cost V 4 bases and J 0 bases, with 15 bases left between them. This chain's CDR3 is CASSSSGTAANYGYTF. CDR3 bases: TGTGCCAGCAGTTCATCCGGGACGGCAGCTAACTATGGCTACACCTTC.

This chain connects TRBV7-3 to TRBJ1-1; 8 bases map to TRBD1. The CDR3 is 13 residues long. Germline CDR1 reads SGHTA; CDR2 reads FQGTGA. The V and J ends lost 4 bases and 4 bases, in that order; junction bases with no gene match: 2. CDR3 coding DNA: TGTGCCAGCAGCTCCCAGGGGGCCACTGAAGCTTTCTTT. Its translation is CASSSQGATEAFF. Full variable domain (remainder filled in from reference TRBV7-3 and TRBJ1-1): GAGVSQTPSNKVTEKGKYVELRCDPISGHTALYWYRQSLGQGPEFLIYFQGTGAADDSGLPNDRFFAVRPEGSVSTLKIQRTERGDSAVYLCASSSQGATEAFFGQGTRLTVV.

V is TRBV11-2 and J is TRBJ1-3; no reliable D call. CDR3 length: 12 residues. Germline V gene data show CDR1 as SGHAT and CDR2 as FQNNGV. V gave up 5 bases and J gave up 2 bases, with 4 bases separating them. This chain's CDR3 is CASSLTGNTIYF. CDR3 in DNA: TGTGCCAGCAGCCTTACTGGAAACACCATATATTTT.

This CDR3 is CASTPGPSLGYTF. The CDR3 DNA follows: TGTGCCAGCACCCCAGGCCCTAGTTTGGGCTACACCTTC. The chain recombines TRBV7-2 with TRBJ1-2; D remains ambiguous. Germline CDR1 reads SGHTA; CDR2 reads FQGNSA. V dropped 7 bases and J dropped 8 bases, with 17 bases sitting between them. CDR3 length: 13 amino acids. The complete variable domain, with remaining parts taken from reference TRBV7-2 and TRBJ1-2, reads GAGVSQSPSNKVTEKGKDVELRCDPISGHTALYWYRQSLGQGLEFLIYFQGNSAPDKSGLPSDRFSAERTGGSVSTLTIQRTQQEDSAVYLCASTPGPSLGYTFGSGTRLTVV.

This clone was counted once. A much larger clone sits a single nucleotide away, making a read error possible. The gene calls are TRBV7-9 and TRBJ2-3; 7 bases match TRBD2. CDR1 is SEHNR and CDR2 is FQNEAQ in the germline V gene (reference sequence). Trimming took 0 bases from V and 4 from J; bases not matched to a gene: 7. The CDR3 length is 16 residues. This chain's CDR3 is CASSLAGRVIADTQYF. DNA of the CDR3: TGTGCCAGCAGCTTAGCGGGGAGGGTAATCGCAGATACGCAGTATTTT. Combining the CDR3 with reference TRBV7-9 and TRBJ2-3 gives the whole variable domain DTGVSQNPRHKITKRGQNVTFRCDPISEHNRLYWYRQTLGQGPEFLTYFQNEAQLEKSRLLSDRFSAERPKGSFSTLEIQRTEQGDSAMYLCASSLAGRVIADTQYFGPGTRLTVL.